Listed here are 26 T cell receptor beta chains from one sample, sequenced in a study of neoadjuvant anti-PD-1 for oral cavity cancer. Assay used: immunoSEQ multiplex PCR; TCRdb lists only in-frame clones, some missing. The sample yields about 16,000 clones, about 61% seen once. The specimen was PBMCs, collected before nivolumab (anti-PD-1) treatment. These TCRs come from a person aged 35-79 years with oral cavity squamous cell carcinoma.

J is TRBJ2-5 and V is TRBV20-1; no firm D call. The V and J ends lost 2 bases and 5 bases respectively, with 3 bases between them. The CDR3 covers 10 residues. Germline CDR1 DFQATT, CDR2 SNEGSKA (reference sequence). In DNA form, the CDR3 reads TGCAGTGCTAGATACGAGACCCAGTACTTC. Protein: CSARYETQYF.

The CDR3: CASTPGSPYEQYF. DNA of the CDR3: TGTGCCAGCACACCAGGGAGTCCGTACGAGCAGTACTTC. This chain connects TRBV6-5 to TRBJ2-7; tentatively, D is TRBD1 or TRBD2 (5 bases each). This CDR3 is 13 amino acids long. V shed 7 bases and J shed 4 bases, with 14 bases lying between them. The germline V gene encodes CDR1 MNHEY and CDR2 SVGAGI.

This clone showed up just a few times. The chain recombines TRBV15 with TRBJ2-2; 7 bases match TRBD2. V shed 0 bases, J shed 6 bases, and the junction held 1 base outside the gene matches. The CDR3 runs 14 residues. CDR1 and CDR2 from the germline V gene are LNHNV and YYDKDF (reference sequence). The CDR3 DNA sequence: TGTGCCACCAGCAGAGAGGCGGGAGCCGGGGAGCTGTTTTTT. This translates into CATSREAGAGELFF. Based on the CDR3 plus reference TRBV15 and TRBJ2-2, the full variable domain is DAMVIQNPRYQVTQFGKPVTLSCSQTLNHNVMYWYQQKSSQAPKLLFHYYDKDFNNEADTPDNFQSRRPNTSFCFLDIRSPGLGDTAMYLCATSREAGAGELFFGEGSRLTVL.

The chain uses TRBV6-6 and TRBJ2-7, with D possibly matching TRBD1 (6 bases). Looked up from germline, CDR1 is MNHNY and CDR2 is SVGAGI (reference sequence). The CDR3 is 15 residues long. Deletions cut 6 bases from V and 0 bases from J, with 15 bases between. For the CDR3, the DNA is TGTGCCAGCAGACTACGACAGGCAAGCTCCTACGAGCAGTACTTC. This codes for CASRLRQASSYEQYF.

The chain carries TRBV7-9 and TRBJ2-3; TRBD1 is a possible D gene (6 bases). V dropped 3 bases and J dropped 4 bases, with 14 bases sitting between them. The CDR3 extends over 15 amino acids. Germline CDR1 SEHNR, CDR2 FQNEAQ (reference sequence). In DNA, the CDR3 is TGTGCCAGCAGCTTCGCAGGGGCAAGTGCAGATACGCAGTATTTT. Protein sequence: CASSFAGASADTQYF.

This clone was seen only a few times. The V and J genes are TRBV5-1 and TRBJ2-1, with D possibly matching TRBD1 (7 bases). The ends were cut back, 2 bases at V and 7 bases at J, with 13 bases in the middle. Germline CDR1 is SGHRS and CDR2 is YFSETQ. The CDR3 spans 14 residues. The CDR3 is CASSLSGGQNEQFF. The CDR3 DNA is TGCGCCAGCAGCTTATCAGGGGGGCAGAATGAGCAGTTCTTC.

The CDR3 region has the DNA TGTGCCAGCAGTTACTCGAGCGCAGGCTACGAGCAGTACTTC. Residues: CASSYSSAGYEQYF. The J gene is TRBJ2-7, the V gene TRBV6-5; the D is unclear. Trimming pared 0 bases from V and 3 bases from J, leaving 9 bases between. CDR3 length: 14 residues. The germline CDR1 and CDR2 sequences are MNHEY and SVGAGI.

V gene TRBV27 combines with J gene TRBJ1-1; 7 nucleotides align to TRBD1. Germline loops: CDR1 MNHEY, CDR2 SMNVEV (reference sequence). The CDR3 spans 13 residues. Trimming took 7 bases from V and 5 from J; bases not matched to a gene: 7. DNA of the CDR3: TGTGCCAGCACGCCCCAGGGGGAGACTGAAGCTTTCTTT. Encoded protein: CASTPQGETEAFF.

The chain couples TRBV7-8 to TRBJ1-5; D not resolved. CDR3 length equals 13 residues. Germline V gene data show CDR1 as SGHVS and CDR2 as FQNEAQ. V lost 0 bases and J 4 bases, leaving 4 bases between the germline ends. CDR3 bases: TGTGCCAGCAGCTTAGCCCAGAATCAGCCCCAGCATTTT. Protein product: CASSLAQNQPQHF.

The rearrangement uses TRBV6-5 and TRBJ1-1; D is unclear. CDR3 length: 12 amino acids. Germline V lookup: CDR1 MNHEY, CDR2 SVGAGI. V was pared by 5 bases and J by 5 bases, with 9 bases between. CDR3 amino acids: CASSDWRTEAFF. For the CDR3, the DNA is TGTGCCAGCAGTGACTGGAGGACTGAAGCTTTCTTT.

The chain couples TRBV2 to TRBJ2-5; D is possibly TRBD1 or TRBD2 (6 bases each). From germline, CDR1 is SNHLY and CDR2 FYNNEI. The V end lost 6 bases, the J end lost 5 bases, and 13 bases lay between the germline ends. The CDR3 is 13 residues long. This CDR3 reads CASRPNGGETQYF. In DNA form, the CDR3 reads TGTGCCAGCAGGCCAAACGGGGGCGAGACCCAGTACTTC.

V gene TRBV30 combines with J gene TRBJ2-3; D gene unclear. V lost 2 bases, J lost 2 bases, and 5 bases lay in between. The CDR3 contains 12 residues. CDR1 and CDR2 from the germline V gene are GTSNPN and SVGIG (reference sequence). The CDR3 nucleotides are TGTGCCTGGAGTCCGCCCACAGATACGCAGTATTTT. Its translation is CAWSPPTDTQYF.

This clone was picked up one time. The chain joins TRBV20-1 to TRBJ2-1; D gene uncertain. Germline V gene data show CDR1 as DFQATT and CDR2 as SNEGSKA (reference sequence). The CDR3 is 11 amino acids. V lost 0 bases to trimming and J lost 7 bases, with 4 bases between them. CDR3 protein: CSAREGNEQFF. CDR3 nucleotides: TGCAGTGCTAGAGAGGGGAATGAGCAGTTCTTC.

The chain links TRBV6-5 to TRBJ2-7; D is possibly TRBD2 (5 bases). CDR1 and CDR2 (germline): MNHEY, SVGAGI. V lost 2 bases and J 6 bases, leaving 11 bases between the germline ends. This CDR3 has 13 amino acids. CDR3 nucleotides: TGTGCCAGCAGTTACGAGGTCCGGGGCGAGCAGTACTTC. It translates to CASSYEVRGEQYF.

The chain couples TRBV6-4 to TRBJ1-1, with 8 bases fitting TRBD1. Trimming at V came to 6 bases and at J to 1 base, leaving 1 base not matched to a gene. This CDR3 is built from 13 residues. Germline assignment: CDR1 MRHNA and CDR2 SNTAGT. The CDR3 is CASSRGQNTEAFF. The CDR3 DNA sequence: TGTGCCAGCAGCAGGGGGCAGAACACTGAAGCTTTCTTT.

V gene TRBV11-2 combines with J gene TRBJ2-7; D uncertain. V dropped 2 bases and J dropped 2 bases, with 16 bases sitting between them. From germline, CDR1 is SGHAT and CDR2 FQNNGV. The CDR3 spans 16 residues. The DNA of the CDR3 is TGTGCCAGCAGCTTAAAGCCCGGGCCGTATCCCTACGAGCAGTACTTC. This codes for CASSLKPGPYPYEQYF.

This chain uses TRBV28 with TRBJ2-3; 9 positions match TRBD2. The V and J ends lost 5 bases and 2 bases, in that order; junction bases with no gene match: 8. CDR1 and CDR2 from the germline V gene are MDHEN and SYDVKM. The CDR3 is 16 residues long. CDR3 nucleotides: TGTGCCAGCAGTCCGGAACTAGCGGGCCACACAGATACGCAGTATTTT. Its protein is CASSPELAGHTDTQYF.

This clone was observed a few times. The chain recombines TRBV29-1 with TRBJ1-2; D is uncertain. Germline-derived CDR1 and CDR2 are SQVTM and ANQGSEA. The V gene lost 0 bases and the J gene lost 4 bases, with 12 bases spanning the gap. The CDR3 loop spans 14 amino acids. CDR3: CSVEDEGESYGYTF. CDR3 sequence (DNA): TGCAGCGTTGAAGATGAGGGAGAATCCTATGGCTACACCTTC.

This sequence joins TRBV30 and TRBJ1-1; D gene uncertain. The germline V gene encodes CDR1 GTSNPN and CDR2 SVGIG (reference sequence). The CDR3 extends over 14 amino acids. The germline V and J ends were trimmed by 0 bases and 1 base, with 9 bases remaining between them. The CDR3 region has the DNA TGTGCCTGGAGTGTCAATTTAGGGAACACTGAAGCTTTCTTT. This gives the protein CAWSVNLGNTEAFF. The full variable domain, in which reference TRBV30 and TRBJ1-1 provide the parts outside the CDR3, is SQTIHQWPATLVQPVGSPLSLECTVEGTSNPNLYWYRQAAGRGLQLLFYSVGIGQISSEVPQNLSASRPQDRQFILSSKKLLLSDSGFYLCAWSVNLGNTEAFFGQGTRLTVV.

This chain uses TRBV4-1 with TRBJ2-7, with D perhaps TRBD1 (5 bases). The CDR3 consists of 16 residues. Germline CDR1 and CDR2: MGHRA and YSYEKL. V gave up 7 bases and J gave up 5 bases, with 24 bases separating them. The CDR3 reads CASTDDPGRVGHEQYF. The DNA of the CDR3 is TGCGCCAGCACGGACGATCCGGGCAGGGTTGGGCACGAGCAGTACTTC.

This clone was picked up a small number of times. This rearrangement joins TRBV5-1 to TRBJ2-3; 8 positions agree with TRBD2. Germline CDR1 reads SGHRS; CDR2 reads YFSETQ. The CDR3 contains 17 residues. V gave up 1 base and J gave up 2 bases; unmatched junction bases: 9. The CDR3 reads CASSLSTLAGSTDTQYF. CDR3 coding DNA: TGCGCCAGCAGCTTGTCTACTTTAGCGGGGTCCACAGATACGCAGTATTTT.

The CDR3 DNA reads as TGCGCCAGCAGCTTCATAGCCGGGACAGGGGGCGAAAAACTGTTTTTT. This translates into CASSFIAGTGGEKLFF. The chain combines TRBV5-1 with TRBJ1-4; 12 positions agree with TRBD1. This CDR3 has 16 residues. V shed 2 bases, J shed 8 bases, and the junction held 7 bases outside the gene matches. CDR1 and CDR2 (germline): SGHRS, YFSETQ.

The chain couples TRBV10-3 to TRBJ2-3; no clear D gene. The germline gives CDR1 ENHRY, CDR2 SYGVKD. The CDR3 totals 13 residues. Trimming shortened V by 2 bases and J by 7 bases, and 10 bases separated the two germline ends. In DNA, the CDR3 is TGTGCCATCAGTGAGACCCTAGTCCATACGCAGTATTTT. Protein sequence: CAISETLVHTQYF.

The chain recombines TRBV29-1 with TRBJ2-3; 8 bases match TRBD2. V lost 4 bases and J lost 6; bases outside the gene matches: 12. The CDR3 covers 15 residues. Germline assignment: CDR1 SQVTM and CDR2 ANQGSEA. Written as DNA, the CDR3 is TGCAGCGTTGCAGGTCTGAGCGGGAGTTCGGATACGCAGTATTTT. It specifies CSVAGLSGSSDTQYF.

V gene TRBV2 combines with J gene TRBJ1-1; 7 nucleotides align to TRBD1. Germline assignment: CDR1 SNHLY and CDR2 FYNNEI. V lost 5 bases to trimming and J lost 2 bases; unmatched junction nucleotides: 8. The CDR3 length is 15 residues. CDR3: CASSLFQGVNTEAFF. Written as DNA, the CDR3 is TGTGCCAGCAGTCTATTCCAGGGGGTCAACACTGAAGCTTTCTTT. Supplemented by reference TRBV2 and TRBJ1-1, the full variable domain reads EPEVTQTPSHQVTQMGQEVILRCVPISNHLYFYWYRQILGQKVEFLVSFYNNEISEKSEIFDDQFSVERPDGSNFTLKIRSTKLEDSAMYFCASSLFQGVNTEAFFGQGTRLTVV.

The chain employs TRBV28 and TRBJ1-5, with TRBD1 as a possible D gene (6 bases). The V gene's germline CDR1 is MDHEN and CDR2 SYDVKM. Between the trimmed V and J ends, which lost 3 bases and 0 bases, there was a span of 9 bases. The CDR3 contains 15 residues. The CDR3 coding sequence is TGTGCCAGCAGTTTGACAGGTCCTAGCAATCAGCCCCAGCATTTT. Its protein is CASSLTGPSNQPQHF.